This TCR beta chain stems from a study of shared clonotypes between healthy human individuals. On the study more broadly: Researchers assigned three CD4 naive, three CD4 memory, two CD8 naive and one CD8 memory plate to each donor.

Germline V gives CDR1 SGHAT, CDR2 FQDESV (reference sequence). The CDR3 is made up of 14 amino acids. V was shortened by 3 bases and J by 1 base, with 10 bases between the two germline ends. Study-level results: Across a handful of donors, naive CD4 shared 5% to 6%, naive CD8 under 4%, memory CD4 over 2%, memory CD8 under 0.5%.

Deep-level running was used for the assay. In the source study's methods: Filtering was not the same, since immunoSEQ gave junction-only sequences without quality scores. TCRdb's table, derived via immunoSEQ multiplex PCR, lists solely in-frame clones and lacks some. V, J and clone size are those of that table, while D and trimming were read from the DNA. Among 550,000 to 850,000 clones listed, roughly 72% were seen once. Turning to this clone: Its antigen is not known.

The specimen sequenced was memory CD4+ T cells sorted from blood. Subset described: CD45RA-negative fraction. The chain carries TRBV11-1 and TRBJ2-7; D is unclear. This clonotype was sampled from a woman aged 25 to 39 in good health. The CDR3 DNA reads TGTGCCAGCAGCTTTGTCCCCGGGTCCTACGAGCAGTACTTC. Translation: CASSFVPGSYEQYF.